This TCR beta chain is drawn from a study of blood T cell repertoires in COVID-19. The overall study: Samples came from the United States, Italy and Spain, spanning acute and convalescent COVID-19.

Produced via immunoSEQ multiplex PCR; TCRdb's table is partial and in-frame only. The sample contains some 80,000 clones, around 88% of which appear only once. CDR1 and CDR2 from the germline V gene are SGHTA and FQGNSA. The CDR3 length is 16 residues. V lost 1 base and J lost 4; bases outside the gene matches: 7. What was sequenced was peripheral blood. The chain is built from TRBV7-2 and TRBJ1-5, with TRBD1 matching over 7 bases. The clonotype originates from a woman aged 80 or over with active or convalescent COVID-19. CDR3 amino acids: CASSLGVARGNQPQHF. The CDR3 DNA sequence: TGTGCCAGCAGCTTAGGGGTCGCCAGGGGGAATCAGCCCCAGCATTTT.